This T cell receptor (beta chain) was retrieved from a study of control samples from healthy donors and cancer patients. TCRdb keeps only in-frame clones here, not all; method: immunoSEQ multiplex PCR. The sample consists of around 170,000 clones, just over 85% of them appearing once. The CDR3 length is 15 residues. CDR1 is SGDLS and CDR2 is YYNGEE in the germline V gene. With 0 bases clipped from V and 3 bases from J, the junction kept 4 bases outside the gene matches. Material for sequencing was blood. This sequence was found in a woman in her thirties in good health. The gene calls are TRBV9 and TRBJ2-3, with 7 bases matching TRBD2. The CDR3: CASSVGPAGTDTQYF. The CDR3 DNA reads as TGTGCCAGCAGCGTAGGCCCAGCGGGGACAGATACGCAGTATTTT.